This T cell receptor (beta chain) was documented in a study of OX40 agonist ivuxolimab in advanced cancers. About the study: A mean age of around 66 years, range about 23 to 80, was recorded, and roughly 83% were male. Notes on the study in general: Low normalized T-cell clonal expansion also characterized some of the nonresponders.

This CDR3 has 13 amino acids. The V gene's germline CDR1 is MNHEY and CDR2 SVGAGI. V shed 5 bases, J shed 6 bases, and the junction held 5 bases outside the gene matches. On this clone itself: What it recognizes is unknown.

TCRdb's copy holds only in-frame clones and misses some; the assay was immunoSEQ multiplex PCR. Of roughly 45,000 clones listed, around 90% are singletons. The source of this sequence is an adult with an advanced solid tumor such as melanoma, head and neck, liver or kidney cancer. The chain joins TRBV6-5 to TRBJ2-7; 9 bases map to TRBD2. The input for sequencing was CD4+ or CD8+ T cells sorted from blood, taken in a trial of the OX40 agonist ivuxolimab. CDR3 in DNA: TGTGCCAGCAGTAGCCTAGCGGGGATCGAGCAGTACTTC. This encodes CASSSLAGIEQYF.